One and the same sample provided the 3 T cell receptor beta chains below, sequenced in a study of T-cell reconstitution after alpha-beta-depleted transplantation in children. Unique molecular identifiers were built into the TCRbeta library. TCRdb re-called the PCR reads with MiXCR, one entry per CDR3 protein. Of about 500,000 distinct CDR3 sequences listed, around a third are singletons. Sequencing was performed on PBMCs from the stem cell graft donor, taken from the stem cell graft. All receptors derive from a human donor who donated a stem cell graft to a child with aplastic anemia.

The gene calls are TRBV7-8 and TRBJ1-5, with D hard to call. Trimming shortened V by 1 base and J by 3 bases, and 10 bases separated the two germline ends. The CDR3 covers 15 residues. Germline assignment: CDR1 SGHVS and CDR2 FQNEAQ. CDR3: CASSLGQDHNQPQHF. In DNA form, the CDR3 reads TGTGCCAGCAGCTTAGGACAAGACCACAATCAGCCCCAGCATTTT.

This CDR3 reads CASSSRSSGNTIYF. CDR3 DNA sequence: TGTGCCAGCAGCAGCAGGAGCTCTGGAAACACCATATATTTT. The chain uses TRBV21-1 and TRBJ1-3. TRBV21-1 is marked as a pseudogene. This CDR3 is built from 14 residues.

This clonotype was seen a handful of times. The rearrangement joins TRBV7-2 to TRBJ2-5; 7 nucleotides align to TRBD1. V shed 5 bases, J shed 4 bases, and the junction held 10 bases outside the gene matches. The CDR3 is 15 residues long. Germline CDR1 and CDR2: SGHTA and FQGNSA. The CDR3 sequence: CASSPRQGGRETQYF. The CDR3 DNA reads TGTGCCAGCAGCCCGCGACAGGGCGGTAGAGAGACCCAGTACTTC.